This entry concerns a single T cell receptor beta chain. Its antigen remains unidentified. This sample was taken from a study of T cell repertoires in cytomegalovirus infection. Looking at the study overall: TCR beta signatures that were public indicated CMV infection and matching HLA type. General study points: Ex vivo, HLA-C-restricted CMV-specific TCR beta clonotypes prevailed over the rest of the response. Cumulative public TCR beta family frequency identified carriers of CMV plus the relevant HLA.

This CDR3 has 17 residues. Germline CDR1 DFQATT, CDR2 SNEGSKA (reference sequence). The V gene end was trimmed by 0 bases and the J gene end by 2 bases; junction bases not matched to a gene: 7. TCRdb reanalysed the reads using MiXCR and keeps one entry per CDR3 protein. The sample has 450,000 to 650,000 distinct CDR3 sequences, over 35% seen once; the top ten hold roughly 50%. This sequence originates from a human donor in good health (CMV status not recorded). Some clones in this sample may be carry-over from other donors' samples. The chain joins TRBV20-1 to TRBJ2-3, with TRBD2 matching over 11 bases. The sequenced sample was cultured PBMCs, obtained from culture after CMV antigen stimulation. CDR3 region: CSARDLSGRVNTDTQYF. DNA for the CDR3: TGCAGTGCTAGAGACCTTAGCGGGAGGGTCAACACAGATACGCAGTATTTT.